This T cell receptor (beta chain) was found in a study of blood T cell repertoires in COVID-19. V lost 4 bases, J lost 6 bases, and 16 bases stayed unmatched. The CDR3 is 17 amino acids. Germline-derived CDR1 and CDR2 are SGHRS and YFSETQ. TCRdb's copy holds only in-frame clones and misses some; the assay was immunoSEQ multiplex PCR. The sample consists of about 110,000 clones, 65% to 80% of them appearing once. The TCR originated in a man in his sixties or seventies with acute or convalescent COVID-19. The chain is built from TRBV5-1 and TRBJ2-1; 7 bases agree with TRBD1. The sample comprised peripheral blood. CDR3 sequence reads: CASSRLAGGDRGNEQFF. CDR3 in DNA: TGCGCCAGCAGCCGCCTGGCAGGGGGAGATAGGGGCAATGAGCAGTTCTTC.